This T cell receptor beta chain was sequenced in a study of shared clonotypes between healthy human individuals. Findings of the study overall: The rarefaction results pointed to incomplete sorted-subset sequencing despite large depth. Only blood was sampled; tissue repertoires likely differ. Between a handful of donors, naive CD4 clonotypes were shared at a level of around 4.8%.

This clone was seen only a few times. What it recognizes is unknown. Researchers divided each subset's genomic DNA evenly across several immunoSEQ plates. Method: immunoSEQ multiplex PCR; TCRdb's copy keeps in-frame clones and lacks some. The repertoire holds approximately 1,500,000 clones, 96% seen once, with 1% to 1.5% in the top ten. Source material: naive CD4+ T cells sorted from blood. This sample's subset: CD45RA+ positively selected. This sequence was found in a man younger than 45 in good health.

CDR3 amino acids: CASSARDREINEQFF. The CDR3 nucleotides are TGTGCCAGCAGCGCCCGGGACAGGGAGATCAATGAGCAGTTCTTC. This chain uses TRBV7-9 with TRBJ2-1; 9 positions match TRBD1. The CDR3 totals 15 residues. Germline CDR1 reads SEHNR; CDR2 reads FQNEAQ (reference sequence). V shed 5 bases and J 6 bases; nucleotides not matched to a gene: 8.